This entry features one T cell receptor (beta chain) sequence. This record belongs to a study of blood T cell repertoires in COVID-19. Across the whole study: Both acute and convalescent COVID-19 samples were obtained from the United States, Italy and Spain. The analysed material was cDNA or gDNA that came from T cells, B-cell-depleted T cells, or PBMCs.

Original methodology: Reference gene primers were amplified, and this amplification served to estimate nucleated cell counts. TCRdb keeps only in-frame clones here, not all; method: immunoSEQ multiplex PCR. V and J calls and clone size follow that table, whereas D and trimming were derived from the DNA. The sample shows over 35,000 clones, roughly 88% of them seen only once. CDR1 and CDR2 from the germline V gene are KGHSH and LQKENI. The length of the CDR3 is 18 residues. After removal of 3 bases from V and 0 bases from J, the junction contained 8 bases not matched to a gene. The chain employs TRBV18 and TRBJ2-6, with TRBD1 matching over 7 bases. The clonotype was recovered from a man between 60 and 70 years old with active COVID-19. The material sequenced was peripheral blood. The CDR3 coding sequence is TGTGCCAGCTCACCGTTGGGACAGCTTAACTCTGGGGCCAACGTCCTGACTTTC. It encodes CASSPLGQLNSGANVLTF.